This T cell receptor beta chain was captured in a study of blood T cell repertoires in COVID-19. For the study at large: Researchers got acute and convalescent COVID-19 samples from the United States, Italy and Spain.

Germline CDR1 is ENHRY and CDR2 is SYGVKD. There are 14 residues in the CDR3. The V segment lost 10 bases and the J segment 3 bases; nucleotides outside the gene matches: 11. Generated by immunoSEQ multiplex PCR, the TCRdb table keeps only in-frame clones and is missing some. Of 95,000 to 100,000 clones listed, 84% are singletons. The sequencing sample was made of peripheral blood. The clonotype originates from an older woman with acute or convalescent COVID-19. The chain joins TRBV10-3 to TRBJ1-1; 7 nucleotides align to TRBD1. CDR3 nucleotide sequence: TGTGCCAGCCGACAGGGAGGTCGGGACACTGAAGCTTTCTTT. It translates to CASRQGGRDTEAFF.